One sample yielded the 14 T cell receptor beta chains listed below, sequenced in a study of T cell responses to AZD1222 COVID-19 vaccine. Clones were read by immunoSEQ multiplex PCR, and TCRdb kept only the in-frame ones, dropping some. This table has tens of thousands of clones, roughly nine tenths appearing once. The material was peripheral blood, obtained on day 0 of AZD1222 vaccination. These receptors were taken from an adult in good health.

The chain combines TRBV21-1 with TRBJ2-1; TRBD2, the table's D call, was not compared with the DNA. TRBV21-1 is tagged as a pseudogene. The CDR3 has 18 residues. The CDR3 protein is CASSKGTLHGTFYNEQFF. The CDR3 region has the DNA TGTGCCAGCAGCAAAGGGACTCTACACGGGACTTTTTACAATGAGCAGTTCTTC.

This chain connects TRBV12-3 or TRBV12-4 to TRBJ2-7; no firm D call. The V end was cut by 2 bases, the J end by 5 bases, with 4 bases between. The CDR3 totals 11 residues. CDR3 in DNA: TGTGCCAGCAGTTTAAACCACGAGCAGTACTTC. Its protein is CASSLNHEQYF.

V usage is TRBV6-2 or TRBV6-3 and J usage is TRBJ2-2; 7 nucleotides match TRBD1. The CDR3 contains 17 residues. V trimming: 2 bases; J trimming: 2 bases; junction bases outside the gene matches: 8. Germline-derived CDR1 and CDR2 are MNHEY and SVGEGT. CDR3: CASSYGRNRGNTGELFF. CDR3 bases: TGTGCCAGCAGTTACGGTAGGAACAGGGGAAACACCGGGGAGCTGTTTTTT.

This clone was seen only once. This chain links TRBV5-1 with TRBJ2-7; D unclear. The CDR3 has 12 residues. Per germline, CDR1 SGHRS and CDR2 YFSETQ. V lost 0 bases, J lost 3 bases, and 4 bases lay in between. The CDR3 coding sequence is TGCGCCAGCAGCTTGGGGGTCTACGAGCAGTACTTC. Its protein is CASSLGVYEQYF.

This chain uses TRBV27 with TRBJ1-4; D is unclear. V lost 4 bases and J lost 0, with 21 bases in between. Germline lookup yields CDR1 MNHEY and CDR2 SMNVEV (reference sequence). The CDR3 sequence is 19 residues long. CDR3 DNA: TGTGCCAGCAGTTCCACTCCAGCTGGATACAGTACAACTAATGAAAAACTGTTTTTT. Translated: CASSSTPAGYSTTNEKLFF.

J is TRBJ1-5 and V is TRBV15; D unclear. CDR3 length equals 15 residues. CDR1 is LNHNV and CDR2 is YYDKDF in the germline V gene (reference sequence). The ends were cut back, 1 base at V and 7 bases at J, with 14 bases in the middle. DNA of the CDR3: TGTGCCACCAGCAGAGCTTACGAGGAAGGGCAGCCCCAGCATTTT. It is translated as CATSRAYEEGQPQHF.

V gene TRBV7-8 combines with J gene TRBJ2-2, with no clear D. The CDR3 is 15 amino acids. V lost 4 bases and J lost 4, with 13 bases in between. Germline CDR1 is SGHVS and CDR2 is FQNEAQ. CDR3 DNA sequence: TGTGCCAGCAGCTCCCTCAACTTGGGCACCGGGGAGCTGTTTTTT. As protein: CASSSLNLGTGELFF. The variable domain in full, completed from reference TRBV7-8 and TRBJ2-2, reads GAGVSQSPRYKVAKRGQDVALRCDPISGHVSLFWYQQALGQGPEFLTYFQNEAQLDKSGLPSDRFFAERPEGSVSTLKIQRTQQEDSAVYLCASSSLNLGTGELFFGEGSRLTVL.

This clone occurred once. The rearrangement uses TRBV20-1 and TRBJ1-1; no firm D call. The CDR3 spans 11 residues. The V end was cut by 6 bases, the J end by 0 bases, with 5 bases between. Germline CDR1 reads DFQATT; CDR2 reads SNEGSKA (reference sequence). The CDR3 protein is CSAPMNTEAFF. The CDR3 coding sequence is TGCAGTGCCCCAATGAACACTGAAGCTTTCTTT.

The chain links TRBV3-1 (or the pseudogene TRBV3-2) to TRBJ1-1; no clear D. V lost 6 bases and J lost 5, with 10 bases in between. This CDR3 is 12 amino acids long. Germline CDR1 reads LGHDT; CDR2 reads YNNKEL (reference sequence). Here the CDR3 reads CASSFGKTEAFF. In DNA form, the CDR3 reads TGTGCCAGCAGTTTTGGGAAGACTGAAGCTTTCTTT.

The chain carries TRBV4-2 and TRBJ2-1, with 11 bases that match TRBD2. CDR3 length: 16 amino acids. Trimming cost V 3 bases and J 3 bases; bases outside gene matches: 4. Per the germline V gene, CDR1 is LGHNA and CDR2 is YNFKEQ. CDR3 in amino acids: CASSHSGRAFYNEQFF. The CDR3 DNA reads as TGTGCCAGCAGCCATAGCGGGAGGGCCTTCTACAATGAGCAGTTCTTC.

V usage is TRBV19 and J usage is TRBJ1-1; D is ambiguous. Per the germline V gene, CDR1 is LNHDA and CDR2 is SQIVND (reference sequence). The CDR3 sequence is 14 residues long. Trimming shortened V by 10 bases and J by 1 base, and 16 bases separated the two germline ends. CDR3 amino acids: CATLSMGWNTEAFF. In DNA, the CDR3 is TGTGCCACCCTATCAATGGGGTGGAACACTGAAGCTTTCTTT.

The chain links TRBV18 to TRBJ1-2, with D maybe TRBD1 (6 bases). Looked up from germline, CDR1 is KGHSH and CDR2 is LQKENI. V was trimmed by 1 base and J by 8 bases, leaving 11 bases between them. CDR3 length: 13 amino acids. The CDR3 protein is CASSPREGEGYTF. The CDR3 region has the DNA TGTGCCAGCTCACCACGGGAGGGGGAAGGCTACACCTTC.

CDR3 DNA sequence: TGTGCCAGCAGTCCGCGCCTTATAAGCTCTGGGGCCAACGTCCTGACTTTC. Its translation is CASSPRLISSGANVLTF. The chain has TRBV27 and TRBJ2-6; D is unclear. Germline CDR1 and CDR2: MNHEY and SMNVEV (reference sequence). V was pared by 5 bases and J by 0 bases, with 14 bases between. This CDR3 has 17 amino acids. The full variable domain, in which reference TRBV27 and TRBJ2-6 provide the parts outside the CDR3, is EAQVTQNPRYLITVTGKKLTVTCSQNMNHEYMSWYRQDPGLGLRQIYYSMNVEVTDKGDVPEGYKVSRKEKRNFPLILESPSPNQTSLYFCASSPRLISSGANVLTFGAGSRLTVL.

The chain has TRBV5-6 and TRBJ2-5; D is possibly TRBD1 (6 bases). The V and J ends lost 4 bases and 0 bases respectively, with 13 bases between them. There are 15 residues in the CDR3. Germline V CDR1 and CDR2: SGHDT, YYEEEE. The CDR3 DNA is TGTGCCAGCAGCCTCTCATGGACAGACCAAGAGACCCAGTACTTC. Translated, it gives CASSLSWTDQETQYF.